A selection of T cell receptor beta chains follows, all from one sample in a study of cytomegalovirus exposure and HLA in healthy donors. Sequencing was performed with immunoSEQ multiplex PCR; in TCRdb, only in-frame clones are kept and a portion is missing. The sample holds 95,000 to 150,000 clones, approximately 66% seen once. Sequencing input: PBMCs. The receptors were gathered from a woman in her forties in good health and CMV-seropositive. The CDR3 runs from the conserved cysteine through the conserved F or W. A D gene is named only where the DNA matches it firmly. Not every row has a clone size; where given, it reads once, few, many or a size class.

d_call	clone_size	j_call	v_call	cdr3_aa	cdr3_nt
.	.	TRBJ2-4	TRBV29-1	CSVESSIRAKNIQYF	TGCAGCGTTGAATCCTCAATTAGAGCCAAAAACATTCAGTACTTC
TRBD1	.	TRBJ1-1	TRBV6-6	CASSRQGDTEAFF	TGTGCCAGCAGTCGACAGGGCGACACTGAAGCTTTCTTT
.	.	TRBJ1-6	TRBV9	CASSVDPYTETNSPLHF	TGTGCCAGCAGCGTAGACCCTTACACGGAGACTAATTCACCCCTCCACTTT
TRBD1	.	TRBJ1-1	TRBV27	CASRRQGTDTGAFF	TGTGCCAGCAGGAGACAGGGGACGGACACTGGAGCTTTCTTT
.	few	TRBJ2-7	TRBV21-1	CARAGDSYEQYF	TGTGCCAGGGCGGGGGACTCCTACGAGCAGTACTTC
TRBD2	.	TRBJ2-3	TRBV5-1	CASSCTVTSGGAVTSTDTQYF	TGCGCCAGCAGCTGCACAGTGACTAGCGGGGGGGCTGTTACTAGCACAGATACGCAGTATTTT
TRBD1	.	TRBJ2-7	TRBV7-6	CASSLAQGAGYEQYF	TGTGCCAGCAGCTTAGCGCAGGGGGCGGGTTACGAGCAGTACTTC
TRBD1	.	TRBJ2-3	TRBV11-3	CASTKGQGETDTQYF	TGTGCCAGCACCAAAGGACAGGGTGAGACAGATACGCAGTATTTT
.	.	TRBJ2-1	TRBV6-1	CASSDAGQSSYNEQFF	TGTGCCAGCAGTGATGCCGGACAGAGCTCCTACAATGAGCAGTTCTTC
TRBD1	.	TRBJ2-7	TRBV19	CASRPGQGLYEQYF	TGTGCCAGTAGGCCGGGACAGGGTCTCTACGAGCAGTACTTC
.	.	TRBJ1-1	TRBV7-9	CSSSDMRIEAFF	TGTTCCAGCAGCGATATGAGAATTGAAGCTTTCTTT
.	few	TRBJ2-1	TRBV20-1	CSARENNEQFF	TGCAGTGCTAGGGAGAACAATGAGCAGTTCTTC
TRBD1	few	TRBJ2-1	TRBV18	CASSPTQGALYNEQFF	TGTGCCAGCTCTCCAACCCAGGGGGCGTTATACAATGAGCAGTTCTTC
TRBD1	.	TRBJ1-2	TRBV6-1	CATGQGPTYGYTF	TGTGCCACCGGACAGGGTCCTACGTATGGCTACACCTTC
TRBD1	.	TRBJ1-5	TRBV28	CASRDVTGLPQHF	TGTGCCAGCAGGGATGTGACAGGGTTGCCCCAGCATTTT
.	.	TRBJ1-4	TRBV2	CASTGLNNEKLFF	TGTGCCAGCACGGGACTGAATAATGAAAAACTGTTTTTT
TRBD1	.	TRBJ1-4	TRBV5-6	CASSLEGRGPEKLFF	TGTGCCAGCAGCTTGGAGGGCAGGGGGCCTGAAAAACTGTTTTTT
TRBD1	.	TRBJ2-3	TRBV5-1	CASSLAQGAGDTQYF	TGCGCCAGCAGCTTGGCACAGGGGGCAGGGGATACGCAGTATTTT
.	.	TRBJ2-7	TRBV6-5	CASSLGRGSSYEQYF	TGTGCCAGCAGCCTCGGCCGGGGATCCAGCTACGAGCAGTACTTC
.	once	TRBJ2-1	TRBV7-2	CASSLDEYNEQFF	TGTGCCAGCAGCTTAGATGAGTACAATGAGCAGTTCTTC